Following are 24 T cell receptor beta chains from one sample sequenced in a study of breast tumors, draining lymph nodes, adjacent tissues. MiXCR, applied by TCRdb to the multiplex PCR reads, yields one record per CDR3 protein. Of 20,000 to 25,000 distinct CDR3 sequences detected, about 70% appear once; the ten largest clones hold approximately 21%. Sequenced input: tumor-adjacent breast tissue. The receptors derive from a female donor with breast cancer. Some clones in this sample may be carry-over from other donors' samples.

The genes are TRBV9 and TRBJ1-6; a weak D match, TRBD1 (5 bases). In germline, CDR1 is SGDLS, CDR2 YYNGEE. This CDR3 contains 16 residues. The V and J ends lost 2 bases and 7 bases respectively, with 16 bases between them. The CDR3 bases are TGTGCCAGCAGCGTTGCCCCCAGGGCATTGAATTCACCCCTCCACTTT. This sequence encodes CASSVAPRALNSPLHF.

This clonotype was recorded at least ten times. The rearrangement joins TRBV6-1 to TRBJ2-3; D is perhaps TRBD1 (5 bases). The CDR3 is 13 residues long. V was shortened by 6 bases and J by 1 base, with 8 bases between the two germline ends. The germline V gene encodes CDR1 MNHNS and CDR2 SASEGT. CDR3 nucleotide sequence: TGTGCCAGCAGGGGGCTCCGCACAGATACGCAGTATTTT. Protein sequence: CASRGLRTDTQYF.

V gene TRBV25-1 combines with J gene TRBJ2-7, with a possible D match to TRBD1 (6 bases). Germline V gene data show CDR1 as MGHDK and CDR2 as SYGVNS. V was clipped by 1 base and J by 3 bases, with 16 bases between them. CDR3 length: 16 residues. For the CDR3, the DNA is TGTGCCAGCAGTGAATTTGGTGCAGGGGCTCGCTACGAGCAGTACTTC. This codes for CASSEFGAGARYEQYF.

The rearrangement joins TRBV6-5 to TRBJ2-3; D tentatively fits TRBD1 or TRBD2 (5 bases each). This CDR3 is built from 13 residues. Trimming took off 6 bases at V and 1 base at J, with 8 bases between the two ends. Germline CDR1 MNHEY, CDR2 SVGAGI. CDR3 loop: CASSRDGTDTQYF. The CDR3 DNA follows: TGTGCCAGCAGCCGGGACGGCACAGATACGCAGTATTTT.

This clonotype is labeled as medium-sized (0.01 to 0.1%). The V gene is TRBV6-1, the J gene TRBJ1-6; 7 nucleotides line up with TRBD1. J gave up 6 bases and V 5 bases, and 4 bases lay outside the gene matches. Germline V gene sequence: CDR1 MNHNS, CDR2 SASEGT. This CDR3 contains 14 residues. Here the CDR3 DNA reads TGTGCCAGCAGTAACCGGGACAGTAATTCACCCCTCCACTTT. It specifies CASSNRDSNSPLHF.

By sample share, this clonotype is medium-sized. This chain joins TRBV7-9 and TRBJ1-3, with TRBD1 as a possible D gene (5 bases). Trimming removed 7 bases at V and 6 bases at J, with 13 bases between. Germline V gene data show CDR1 as SEHNR and CDR2 as FQNEAQ (reference sequence). This CDR3 is built from 13 residues. Here the CDR3 DNA reads TGTGCCAGCACCCAGGCGGGGGAAAACACCATATATTTT. It specifies CASTQAGENTIYF.

The genes are TRBV12-1 and TRBJ1-4. TRBV12-1 is tagged as a pseudogene. The CDR3 is made up of 15 amino acids. CDR3 in amino acids: CASSHPVGYNEKLFF. The CDR3 nucleotides read TGTGCCAGCAGTCACCCCGTGGGGTATAATGAAAAACTGTTTTTT.

At least ten counts were recorded for this clonotype. The chain recombines TRBV7-8 with TRBJ1-1; 8 nucleotides line up with TRBD1. The CDR3 loop spans 13 amino acids. V shed 2 bases and J 4 bases; nucleotides not matched to a gene: 0. Germline CDR1 SGHVS, CDR2 FQNEAQ. The CDR3 bases are TGTGCCAGCAGCTTAACAGGGGGCACTGAAGCTTTCTTT. Translated: CASSLTGGTEAFF.

The chain links TRBV12-3 or TRBV12-4 to TRBJ1-2; D unresolved. V was clipped by 6 bases and J by 7 bases, with 18 bases between them. The CDR3 has 14 amino acids. CDR3 DNA sequence: TGTGCCAGCAGCCCCCCGGAGGCCCGGGGTGGCTACACCTTC. Residues: CASSPPEARGGYTF.

This clonotype was recorded a few times. J is TRBJ2-7 and V is TRBV7-2; TRBD2 is a possible D gene (7 bases). The CDR3 runs 14 residues. Germline loops: CDR1 SGHTA, CDR2 FQGNSA. Trimming cost V 0 bases and J 2 bases, with 8 bases left between them. The CDR3 loop reads CASSLAGGPYEQYF. Here the CDR3 DNA reads TGTGCCAGCAGCTTAGCGGGGGGGCCCTACGAGCAGTACTTC.

This clonotype showed up just a few times. The J gene is TRBJ1-4, the V gene TRBV20-1, with a possible D match to TRBD1 (5 bases). The CDR3 has 11 residues. CDR1 and CDR2 (germline): DFQATT, SNEGSKA (reference sequence). The V end was cut by 6 bases, the J end by 7 bases, with 9 bases between. CDR3 in amino acids: CSAWGSEKLFF. CDR3 DNA: TGCAGTGCATGGGGGAGTGAAAAACTGTTTTTT.

This clonotype was detected many times. The CDR3 DNA sequence: TGCAGTGCTCTTTGGACTAGCAAAAACATTCAGTACTTC. Its translation: CSALWTSKNIQYF. The gene calls are TRBV20-1 and TRBJ2-4; 7 nucleotides agree with TRBD2. Germline V lookup: CDR1 DFQATT, CDR2 SNEGSKA (reference sequence). With 5 bases clipped from V and 3 bases from J, the junction kept 4 bases outside the gene matches. This CDR3 comprises 13 residues.

This chain uses TRBV20-1 with TRBJ1-6, with 7 bases lining up with TRBD1. The V segment lost 2 bases and the J segment 4 bases; nucleotides outside the gene matches: 5. The CDR3 is 15 residues long. Germline lookup yields CDR1 DFQATT and CDR2 SNEGSKA (reference sequence). The DNA of the CDR3 is TGCAGTGCTAGAACAGGGGCGGCTTATAATTCACCCCTCCACTTT. It codes for CSARTGAAYNSPLHF.

This chain joins TRBV11-2 and TRBJ1-2, with D possibly being TRBD1 (5 bases). V lost 5 bases and J lost 5, with 12 bases in between. This CDR3 has 13 amino acids. Looked up from germline, CDR1 is SGHAT and CDR2 is FQNNGV. CDR3 DNA sequence: TGTGCCAGCAGCCCAGGGAGGTGGTATGGCTACACCTTC. Its protein product is CASSPGRWYGYTF.

This sequence joins TRBV20-1 and TRBJ2-3; weak D call: TRBD2 (7 bases). This CDR3 has 14 residues. V lost 6 bases to trimming and J lost 3 bases, with 16 bases between them. The germline V gene has CDR1 DFQATT and CDR2 SNEGSKA (reference sequence). CDR3 sequence (DNA): TGCAGTGCCCTGCACAGGGAGGGAACAGATACGCAGTATTTT. Its translation: CSALHREGTDTQYF.

The V and J genes are TRBV20-1 and TRBJ2-3; TRBD2 matches 13 bases. Per the germline V gene, CDR1 is DFQATT and CDR2 is SNEGSKA (reference sequence). The V segment lost 5 bases and the J segment 0 bases; nucleotides outside the gene matches: 8. The CDR3 runs to 17 residues. CDR3: CSAPAGTSGVSTDTQYF. In nucleotides, the CDR3 is TGCAGTGCTCCGGCGGGGACTAGCGGGGTTAGCACAGATACGCAGTATTTT.

At least ten counts were recorded for this clonotype. V is TRBV5-1 and J is TRBJ2-5; D may be TRBD2 (5 bases). Per germline, CDR1 SGHRS and CDR2 YFSETQ. The CDR3 is made up of 12 amino acids. V lost 6 bases, J lost 4 bases, and 10 bases lay in between. The CDR3 region is CASIGEGETQYF. In DNA form, the CDR3 reads TGCGCCAGCATCGGTGAGGGAGAGACCCAGTACTTC.

V is TRBV15 and J is TRBJ1-4; the match to TRBD1 covers 11 bases. Germline trimming cut 0 bases from V and 8 bases from J; bases unmatched to any gene: 5. This CDR3 spans 16 amino acids. The V gene's germline CDR1 is LNHNV and CDR2 YYDKDF (reference sequence). DNA for the CDR3: TGTGCCACCAGCAGAGATAGGGACAGGGGGAAGGAAAAACTGTTTTTT. It codes for CATSRDRDRGKEKLFF.

This chain uses TRBV10-2 with TRBJ1-2; the D is unclear. Germline lookup yields CDR1 WSHSY and CDR2 SAAADI. V lost 5 bases and J lost 0, with 16 bases in between. This CDR3 is built from 16 residues. CDR3 region: CASSQTPPGSNYGYTF. DNA for the CDR3: TGCGCCAGCAGTCAGACCCCCCCTGGCTCTAACTATGGCTACACCTTC.

This clonotype was seen more than once but under ten times. The chain uses TRBV20-1 and TRBJ2-7, with 7 bases fitting TRBD1. V shed 3 bases and J 3 bases; nucleotides not matched to a gene: 5. Germline V gene sequence: CDR1 DFQATT, CDR2 SNEGSKA (reference sequence). The CDR3 extends over 13 amino acids. The CDR3 spells CSASNTGVYEQYF. CDR3 DNA sequence: TGCAGTGCTAGTAATACAGGGGTCTACGAGCAGTACTTC.

The chain carries TRBV29-1 and TRBJ2-7; D remains unclear. V was trimmed by 7 bases and J by 6 bases, leaving 13 bases between them. The germline V gene has CDR1 SQVTM and CDR2 ANQGSEA. This CDR3 contains 11 residues. The CDR3 bases are TGCAGCGCCACCATGGGGTCCGAGCAGTACTTC. Translated: CSATMGSEQYF.

The gene calls are TRBV24-1 and TRBJ2-1; D remains unclear. Per germline, CDR1 KGHDR and CDR2 SFDVKD. Trimming took 2 bases from V and 6 from J, leaving 19 bases between them. This CDR3 region has 17 residues. The CDR3 DNA is TGTGCCACCAGTGATTCGTTAGCCGGCCCAGCTCGCAATGAGCAGTTCTTC. Protein sequence: CATSDSLAGPARNEQFF.

The J gene is TRBJ2-1, the V gene TRBV20-1, with TRBD2 matching over 10 bases. Per the germline V gene, CDR1 is DFQATT and CDR2 is SNEGSKA (reference sequence). This CDR3 has 13 amino acids. Germline trimming cut 7 bases from V and 3 bases from J; bases unmatched to any gene: 3. DNA for the CDR3: TGCAGTGTCGGACTAGCGGACTACAATGAGCAGTTCTTC. Amino acid sequence: CSVGLADYNEQFF.

This clonotype was recorded many times. The chain combines TRBV24-1 with TRBJ2-5, with D unresolved. The V gene's germline CDR1 is KGHDR and CDR2 SFDVKD. Trimming removed 6 bases at V and 4 bases at J, with 8 bases between. CDR3 length equals 12 residues. The CDR3 DNA sequence: TGTGCCACCAGTAGTGGTGGAGAGACCCAGTACTTC. Translation: CATSSGGETQYF.